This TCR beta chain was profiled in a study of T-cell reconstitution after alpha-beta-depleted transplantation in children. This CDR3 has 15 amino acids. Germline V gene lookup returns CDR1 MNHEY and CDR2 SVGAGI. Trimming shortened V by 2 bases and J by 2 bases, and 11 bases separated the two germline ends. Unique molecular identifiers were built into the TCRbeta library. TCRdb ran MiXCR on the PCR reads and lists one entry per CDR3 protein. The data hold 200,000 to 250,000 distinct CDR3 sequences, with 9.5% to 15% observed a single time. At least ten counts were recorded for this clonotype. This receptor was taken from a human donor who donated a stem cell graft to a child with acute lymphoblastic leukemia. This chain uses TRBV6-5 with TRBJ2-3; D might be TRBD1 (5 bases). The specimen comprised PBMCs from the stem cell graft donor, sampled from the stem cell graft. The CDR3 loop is CASSYGAELTDTQYF. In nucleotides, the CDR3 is TGTGCCAGCAGTTACGGGGCAGAGCTCACAGATACGCAGTATTTT.